What follows are 18 T cell receptor beta chains derived from one specimen sequenced in a study of regulatory T cells in long-lasting Graves disease. Libraries of TCR beta came from iRepertoire HTBI primers plus Arm-PCR of CDR3 regions. TCRdb reprocessed the multiplex PCR reads via MiXCR and lists one record per CDR3 protein. The sample comprises 530,000 or so distinct CDR3 sequences, 15% to 20% of which are singletons, and around 13% rests with the top ten. Time point: newly diagnosed GD, antithyroid drugs for less than 3 months. Following extraction of RNA from PBMCs, that RNA was used to make the TCR library. These data were likewise used in another study, on T cells in Graves' hyperthyroidism and ophthalmopathy.

The sample consisted of peripheral blood mononuclear cells (PBMCs), taken at new diagnosis, from a patient treated with antithyroid drugs. The receptors originated from a man younger than 35 with Graves disease.

The rearrangement uses TRBV7-2 and TRBJ2-1; TRBD2 is a possible D gene (5 bases). The CDR3 has 15 amino acids. Germline V gene lookup returns CDR1 SGHTA and CDR2 FQGNSA. V lost 6 bases, J lost 1 base, and 13 bases lay in between. The CDR3 nucleotides read TGTGCCAGCAGTGGAAGGAGGTCGTCCTACAATGAGCAGTTCTTC. It yields the protein CASSGRRSSYNEQFF.

V and J are TRBV20-1 and TRBJ2-1; D possibly matches TRBD1 or TRBD2 (5 bases each). V was cut by 6 bases and J by 1 base, with 16 bases left in between. This CDR3 is 15 amino acids long. Germline CDR1 DFQATT, CDR2 SNEGSKA (reference sequence). In DNA, the CDR3 is TGCAGTGCACGAGGGGCGATTTCTTCCTACAATGAGCAGTTCTTC. It encodes CSARGAISSYNEQFF.

This clonotype occurred a few times. The J gene is TRBJ2-5, the V gene TRBV29-1; D uncertain. The CDR3 contains 14 residues. Germline values: CDR1 SQVTM, CDR2 ANQGSEA. Trimming pared 7 bases from V and 4 bases from J, leaving 19 bases between. The CDR3 sequence is CSARQEAIRETQYF. The CDR3 nucleotides are TGCAGCGCTCGACAAGAGGCGATTCGAGAGACCCAGTACTTC.

Only a few counts were recorded for this clonotype. The rearrangement joins TRBV30 to TRBJ2-5; no clear D. V was cut by 2 bases and J by 7 bases, with 14 bases left in between. The CDR3 has 13 amino acids. Germline CDR1 is GTSNPN and CDR2 is SVGIG (reference sequence). This CDR3 reads CAWSKTAVGTQYF. In nucleotides, the CDR3 is TGTGCCTGGAGTAAAACAGCAGTGGGGACCCAGTACTTC. The variable domain in full, with the rest retrieved from reference TRBV30 and TRBJ2-5, is SQTIHQWPATLVQPVGSPLSLECTVEGTSNPNLYWYRQAAGRGLQLLFYSVGIGQISSEVPQNLSASRPQDRQFILSSKKLLLSDSGFYLCAWSKTAVGTQYFGPGTRLLVL.

The V and J genes are TRBV4-1 and TRBJ2-7; D ambiguous. V shed 4 bases and J shed 2 bases, with 12 bases lying between them. The germline CDR1 and CDR2 sequences are MGHRA and YSYEKL. The CDR3 is made up of 14 amino acids. CDR3 region: CASSPDWTTYEQYF. DNA of the CDR3: TGCGCCAGCAGCCCCGACTGGACGACCTACGAGCAGTACTTC.

The chain carries TRBV25-1 and TRBJ1-2; perhaps TRBD1 as D (6 bases). This CDR3 is built from 14 residues. Between the trimmed V and J ends, which lost 8 bases and 2 bases, there was a span of 15 bases. Looked up from germline, CDR1 is MGHDK and CDR2 is SYGVNS. As DNA, the CDR3 is TGTGCCAGCCGGGAGGTGGGGGCCAACTATGGCTACACCTTC. Residues: CASREVGANYGYTF.

As to this clonotype: This clone may be a read error of a much larger clone one base away. The genes are TRBV4-2 and TRBJ2-1, with 9 bases that match TRBD2. Germline CDR1 and CDR2: LGHNA and YNFKEQ. V was pared by 0 bases and J by 10 bases, with 7 bases of the junction left unmatched. The CDR3 spans 15 residues. The DNA for the CDR3 is TGTGCCAGCAGCCAAGATCCGGGACTAGCCTACGAGCAGTTCTTC. Encoded protein: CASSQDPGLAYEQFF.

This clonotype showed up just a few times. The chain recombines TRBV9 with TRBJ1-2; D is ambiguous. Trimming left V 3 bases short and J 3 bases short, with 15 bases between. The CDR3 is 15 amino acids. The germline gives CDR1 SGDLS, CDR2 YYNGEE. DNA for the CDR3: TGTGCCAGCAGCGGCGGACGGCGTAGCTACTATGGCTACACCTTC. It yields the protein CASSGGRRSYYGYTF.

This chain connects TRBV5-6 to TRBJ1-5; D call uncertain. Looked up from germline, CDR1 is SGHDT and CDR2 is YYEEEE. This CDR3 comprises 15 residues. The germline V and J ends were trimmed by 2 bases and 6 bases, with 15 bases remaining between them. CDR3 nucleotide sequence: TGTGCCAGCAGCTTAGGTACCGGGGTGGCTCAGCCCCAGCATTTT. Translated: CASSLGTGVAQPQHF. Combining the CDR3 with reference TRBV5-6 and TRBJ1-5 gives the whole variable domain DAGVTQSPTHLIKTRGQQVTLRCSPKSGHDTVSWYQQALGQGPQFIFQYYEEEERQRGNFPDRFSGHQFPNYSSELNVNALLLGDSALYLCASSLGTGVAQPQHFGDGTRLSIL.

This clonotype appeared many times. The chain has TRBV4-1 and TRBJ2-5, with D perhaps being TRBD1 or TRBD2 (5 bases each). CDR1 and CDR2 (germline): MGHRA, YSYEKL. CDR3 size: 13 residues. Trimming cost V 3 bases and J 5 bases, with 10 bases left between them. The CDR3 DNA follows: TGCGCCAGCAGCCATCAGGGACGGGAGACCCAGTACTTC. Amino acid sequence: CASSHQGRETQYF.

This clonotype was found many times. This chain joins TRBV10-3 and TRBJ2-7; 13 bases align to TRBD2. Germline V CDR1 and CDR2: ENHRY, SYGVKD. Germline trimming cut 2 bases from V and 4 bases from J; bases unmatched to any gene: 2. The CDR3 consists of 15 residues. The DNA of the CDR3 is TGTGCCATCAGTGAGGGGACTAGCGGGATATACGAGCAGTACTTC. This sequence encodes CAISEGTSGIYEQYF.

This clonotype was picked up many times. A read error may account for a junction end that differs from germline. The rearrangement uses TRBV5-1 and TRBJ2-7, with TRBD1 matching 7 bases. The CDR3 consists of 13 residues. In germline, CDR1 is SGHRS, CDR2 YFSETQ. The CDR3 nucleotides are TGTGCCAGCAGCTTACAGGGGATCTACGAGCAGTACTTC. Translated, it gives CASSLQGIYEQYF.

The chain has TRBV3-1 and TRBJ1-2; unclear D gene. Trimming left V 1 base short and J 1 base short, with 10 bases between. The CDR3 is made up of 15 amino acids. Per the germline V gene, CDR1 is LGHDT and CDR2 is YNNKEL (reference sequence). The CDR3 nucleotides read TGTGCCAGCAGCCAAGGTCGCCCATTTAACTATGGCTACACCTTC. It translates to CASSQGRPFNYGYTF.

A note on this clonotype: The junction shows a germline mismatch at one end, possibly a read error. The gene calls are TRBV5-1 and TRBJ2-1; perhaps TRBD2 as D (5 bases). Germline assignment: CDR1 SGHRS and CDR2 YFSETQ. CDR3 size: 15 residues. As DNA, the CDR3 is TGTGCCAGCAGCCCCGGGGTTGGGTCCTACAATGAGCAGTTCTTC. Protein sequence: CASSPGVGSYNEQFF.

This clonotype was detected many times. The V and J genes are TRBV13 and TRBJ2-3; possibly TRBD1 for D (6 bases). Trimming stripped 0 bases from V and 2 bases from J, with 15 bases between. Germline V gene data show CDR1 as PRHDT and CDR2 as FYEKMQ (reference sequence). The CDR3 is 17 residues long. CDR3 bases: TGTGCCAGCAGCTTAGGGGGACACAACTCTTCCACAGATACGCAGTATTTT. Its protein product is CASSLGGHNSSTDTQYF. The full variable domain, its missing parts supplied by reference TRBV13 and TRBJ2-3, is AAGVIQSPRHLIKEKRETATLKCYPIPRHDTVYWYQQGPGQDPQFLISFYEKMQSDKGSIPDRFSAQQFSDYHSELNMSSLELGDSALYFCASSLGGHNSSTDTQYFGPGTRLTVL.

This clonotype appeared a few times. This chain links TRBV9 with TRBJ1-2; D remains ambiguous. Trimming left V 2 bases short and J 4 bases short, with 12 bases between. CDR3 size: 14 residues. CDR1 SGDLS and CDR2 YYNGEE come from the germline V gene. CDR3: CASSVQPEVYGYTF. CDR3 bases: TGTGCCAGCAGCGTCCAGCCCGAGGTCTATGGCTACACCTTC.

There are a few counts of this clonotype. The chain carries TRBV5-1 and TRBJ2-7; D might be TRBD2 (5 bases). V lost 3 bases and J lost 1, with 11 bases in between. Germline loops: CDR1 SGHRS, CDR2 YFSETQ. The CDR3 covers 14 residues. The CDR3 here is CASSSGEGSYEQYF. Written as DNA, the CDR3 is TGCGCCAGCAGCTCCGGCGAGGGATCCTACGAGCAGTACTTC.

The genes are TRBV14 and TRBJ2-3; TRBD2 matches at 7 bases. Germline trimming cut 0 bases from V and 3 bases from J; bases unmatched to any gene: 9. The CDR3 consists of 17 residues. The V gene's germline CDR1 is SGHDN and CDR2 FVKESK. The CDR3 DNA reads as TGTGCCAGCAGCCAAGATATCGGAACTAGCGCGACAGATACGCAGTATTTT. This codes for CASSQDIGTSATDTQYF.